Detailed here is one T cell receptor (beta chain). Method: immunoSEQ multiplex PCR; TCRdb's copy keeps in-frame clones and lacks some. The data contain 350,000 to 450,000 clones, around nine tenths of them singletons. The data originate from a study of blood T cell repertoires in COVID-19. Sequenced input: peripheral blood. The sequence was collected from a human donor in a cohort sampled during active COVID-19.

CDR3 sequence reads: CASSSGSGPSTDTQYF. The CDR3 nucleotides are TGCGCCAGCAGCTCAGGGAGCGGGCCTAGCACAGATACGCAGTATTTT. The chain employs TRBV5-1 and TRBJ2-3; tentatively, D is TRBD2 (6 bases). The CDR3 extends over 16 amino acids. V gave up 3 bases and J gave up 0 bases, with 14 bases separating them. CDR1 SGHRS and CDR2 YFSETQ come from the germline V gene.